Listed here are 19 T cell receptor beta chains from one sample, sequenced in a study of blood T cell repertoires in COVID-19. Assay used: immunoSEQ multiplex PCR; TCRdb lists only in-frame clones, some missing. The sample records around 140,000 clones, approximately 81% being singletons. The sequenced sample consisted of peripheral blood. The receptors stem from a human donor in a cohort sampled during active COVID-19.

This clone has a handful of counts. The V gene is TRBV28, the J gene TRBJ2-7, with 8 positions matching TRBD2. Per the germline V gene, CDR1 is MDHEN and CDR2 is SYDVKM. Trimming at V came to 6 bases and at J to 2 bases, leaving 9 bases not matched to a gene. This CDR3 spans 15 amino acids. The CDR3 here is CASRRHAGGTYEQYF. The CDR3 coding sequence is TGTGCCAGCAGAAGACACGCGGGGGGAACCTACGAGCAGTACTTC. Full variable domain (missing parts from reference TRBV28 and TRBJ2-7): DVKVTQSSRYLVKRTGEKVFLECVQDMDHENMFWYRQDPGLGLRLIYFSYDVKMKEKGDIPEGYSVSREKKERFSLILESASTNQTSMYLCASRRHAGGTYEQYFGPGTRLTVT.

The CDR3 loop reads CASSLFYDRVAYNEQFF. CDR3 coding DNA: TGTGCCAGCAGTTTATTTTACGACAGGGTCGCCTACAATGAGCAGTTCTTC. The chain uses TRBV27 and TRBJ2-1; 7 bases map to TRBD1. The length of the CDR3 is 17 residues. Germline V gene data show CDR1 as MNHEY and CDR2 as SMNVEV (reference sequence). The V and J ends lost 1 base and 2 bases, in that order; junction bases with no gene match: 8.

The V and J genes are TRBV3-1 (or the pseudogene TRBV3-2) and TRBJ2-1; 13 bases are shared with TRBD2. The V and J ends lost 2 bases and 8 bases, in that order; junction bases with no gene match: 9. The length of the CDR3 is 17 residues. The V gene's germline CDR1 is LGHDT and CDR2 YNNKEL (reference sequence). The CDR3 DNA reads TGTGCCAGCAGCCAATCCACCGGGACTAGCGGGACCGATGAGCAGTTCTTC. Protein: CASSQSTGTSGTDEQFF.

In its sample, this clone was seen once. The chain carries TRBV7-2 and TRBJ2-7; perhaps TRBD1 as D (6 bases). CDR1 and CDR2 (germline): SGHTA, FQGNSA. V was cut by 2 bases and J by 4 bases, with 12 bases left in between. This CDR3 comprises 14 residues. This CDR3 is CASSLSQGSYEQYF. DNA of the CDR3: TGTGCCAGCAGCTTAAGCCAGGGGTCATACGAGCAGTACTTC.

CDR3 sequence reads: CASSLATGGRGQPQHF. In DNA, the CDR3 is TGTGCCAGCAGCTTAGCCACAGGGGGCAGGGGCCAGCCCCAGCATTTT. The rearrangement links TRBV7-8 to TRBJ1-5; 9 nucleotides agree with TRBD1. CDR3 length equals 16 residues. V gave up 0 bases and J gave up 7 bases; unmatched junction bases: 7. Germline V gene sequence: CDR1 SGHVS, CDR2 FQNEAQ. Supplemented by reference TRBV7-8 and TRBJ1-5, the full variable domain reads GAGVSQSPRYKVAKRGQDVALRCDPISGHVSLFWYQQALGQGPEFLTYFQNEAQLDKSGLPSDRFFAERPEGSVSTLKIQRTQQEDSAVYLCASSLATGGRGQPQHFGDGTRLSIL.

V is TRBV3-1 (or the pseudogene TRBV3-2) and J is TRBJ2-3; TRBD2 aligns across 16 bases. Germline V lookup: CDR1 LGHDT, CDR2 YNNKEL (reference sequence). V was clipped by 4 bases and J by 1 base; unmatched bases: 8. The CDR3 is 19 residues long. DNA of the CDR3: TGTGCCAGCAGCCTTGGGACTAGCGGGAGGGGGCCGGGCACAGATACGCAGTATTTT. It yields the protein CASSLGTSGRGPGTDTQYF.

The V and J genes are TRBV10-2 and TRBJ1-3; D gene uncertain. Germline-derived CDR1 and CDR2 are WSHSY and SAAADI. The CDR3 covers 15 residues. Trimming took off 3 bases at V and 2 bases at J, with 11 bases between the two ends. The CDR3 DNA is TGCGCCAGCAGTGACCGCAGAGGTACTGGAAACACCATATATTTT. Protein sequence: CASSDRRGTGNTIYF.

This clone was seen only once. The rearrangement links TRBV28 to TRBJ1-2, with 9 bases matching TRBD1. The V and J ends lost 3 bases and 2 bases, in that order; junction bases with no gene match: 7. Germline lookup yields CDR1 MDHEN and CDR2 SYDVKM. This CDR3 region has 16 residues. CDR3 sequence reads: CASSFGAQGANYGYTF. The DNA of the CDR3 is TGTGCCAGCAGTTTCGGGGCACAGGGGGCGAACTATGGCTACACCTTC.

The chain has TRBV15 and TRBJ1-2, with 8 bases that match TRBD1. V gave up 3 bases and J gave up 6 bases; unmatched junction bases: 0. Germline V gene lookup returns CDR1 LNHNV and CDR2 YYDKDF (reference sequence). This CDR3 contains 12 residues. The chain's CDR3 is CATSRTGDGYTF. CDR3 nucleotide sequence: TGTGCCACCAGCAGGACAGGGGATGGCTACACCTTC.

This clone appeared a single time. The chain carries TRBV19 and TRBJ1-3; TRBD1 agrees at 10 bases. CDR3 length: 18 residues. V trimming: 3 bases; J trimming: 0 bases; junction bases outside the gene matches: 8. CDR1 and CDR2 (germline): LNHDA, SQIVND (reference sequence). CDR3 region: CASSIRADRGPSGNTIYF. The CDR3 DNA reads as TGTGCCAGTAGTATTCGGGCTGACAGGGGGCCCTCTGGAAACACCATATATTTT.

V is TRBV24-1 and J is TRBJ2-2; 8 bases agree with TRBD2. V shed 10 bases and J 0 bases; nucleotides not matched to a gene: 6. The length of the CDR3 is 15 residues. Germline lookup yields CDR1 KGHDR and CDR2 SFDVKD. In DNA, the CDR3 is TGTGCCACGGGAGGACTAGCAGCGAACACCGGGGAGCTGTTTTTT. This sequence encodes CATGGLAANTGELFF.

There are a few counts of this clone. The V gene is TRBV7-9, the J gene TRBJ2-5, with TRBD2 identical over 7 bases. This CDR3 is built from 14 residues. Trimming at V came to 1 base and at J to 2 bases, leaving 1 base not matched to a gene. Germline CDR1 reads SEHNR; CDR2 reads FQNEAQ (reference sequence). The CDR3 bases are TGTGCCAGCAGCTTAGTCGGGAGGCAAGAGACCCAGTACTTC. This translates into CASSLVGRQETQYF. Full variable domain (outside the CDR3, taken from reference TRBV7-9 and TRBJ2-5): DTGVSQNPRHKITKRGQNVTFRCDPISEHNRLYWYRQTLGQGPEFLTYFQNEAQLEKSRLLSDRFSAERPKGSFSTLEIQRTEQGDSAMYLCASSLVGRQETQYFGPGTRLLVL.

The V and J genes are TRBV7-3 and TRBJ2-1; TRBD2 matches at 16 bases. CDR3 length: 15 amino acids. Germline CDR1 and CDR2: SGHTA and FQGTGA. The junction had 2 bases not matched to a gene; V was cut back by 5 bases and J by 7 bases. The CDR3 loop reads CASSLGLAGGNEQFF. CDR3 coding DNA: TGTGCCAGCAGCCTGGGACTAGCGGGAGGGAATGAGCAGTTCTTC.

This clone occurred once. V is TRBV29-1 and J is TRBJ2-7; 7 nucleotides align to TRBD1. The trim removed 7 bases at V and 1 base at J, leaving 7 bases unmatched. CDR1 and CDR2 from the germline V gene are SQVTM and ANQGSEA. This CDR3 has 13 amino acids. The CDR3 coding sequence is TGCAGCGCCGCGACAGGGTATTCCTACGAGCAGTACTTC. Its translation: CSAATGYSYEQYF.

The CDR3 region has the DNA TGTGCCAGCAGCTTAATAGCGGGAGGGCCCGACGAGCAGTACTTC. Encoded protein: CASSLIAGGPDEQYF. V usage is TRBV5-4 and J usage is TRBJ2-7; 11 bases are shared with TRBD2. Per germline, CDR1 SGHNT and CDR2 YYREEE (reference sequence). J lost 5 bases, V lost 2 bases, and 6 bases had no gene match. The CDR3 consists of 15 residues.

The V call is TRBV18, the J call TRBJ1-1, with D perhaps matching TRBD1 (6 bases). The length of the CDR3 is 14 residues. Germline V lookup: CDR1 KGHSH, CDR2 LQKENI. V lost 3 bases to trimming and J lost 0 bases, with 8 bases between them. CDR3 nucleotides: TGTGCCAGCTCACCCGGGACAATGAACACTGAAGCTTTCTTT. Translating gives CASSPGTMNTEAFF.

The CDR3 DNA sequence: TGTGCCAGCTCCCAAGAGACAGGGGGGGGATACAATGAGCAGTTCTTC. Protein product: CASSQETGGGYNEQFF. The chain employs TRBV18 and TRBJ2-1, with TRBD1 matching over 9 bases. CDR1 and CDR2 (germline): KGHSH, LQKENI. The CDR3 is 16 amino acids. The J segment lost 4 bases and the V segment lost 6 bases, leaving 10 bases of the junction unmatched.

This chain joins TRBV28 and TRBJ2-7; D call uncertain. The ends were cut back, 3 bases at V and 2 bases at J, with 11 bases in the middle. The length of the CDR3 is 14 residues. The germline CDR1 and CDR2 sequences are MDHEN and SYDVKM. The CDR3 protein is CASSFETYTYEQYF. CDR3 bases: TGTGCCAGCAGTTTTGAGACTTATACCTACGAGCAGTACTTC.

The rearrangement links TRBV11-2 to TRBJ2-2; TRBD1 agrees at 10 bases. Germline V CDR1 and CDR2: SGHAT, FQNNGV. V lost 0 bases to trimming and J lost 7 bases; unmatched junction nucleotides: 8. The CDR3 sequence is 17 residues long. In nucleotides, the CDR3 is TGTGCCAGCAGCTTAGATCTTGGACAGGGGGTAGGCGGGGAGCTGTTTTTT. Amino acid sequence: CASSLDLGQGVGGELFF.